A single sample is the source of the 28 T cell receptor beta chains below, sequenced in a study of cytomegalovirus exposure and HLA in healthy donors. The primer mix had 60 Vbeta and 13 Jbeta primers. The protocol was immunoSEQ multiplex PCR, while the TCRdb copy is restricted to in-frame clones and leaves out a portion. This sample carries roughly 300,000 clones, 86% of them seen once, and the ten largest clones take 4%. The sequencing input was PBMCs. These receptors were collected from a man aged 35-49 years in good health and CMV-seropositive.

This clone was seen a single time. The chain employs TRBV7-3 and TRBJ2-3, with 7 bases that match TRBD2. The CDR3 is 11 amino acids. The ends lost 5 bases at V and 9 bases at J; junction bases unmatched: 2. Germline assignment: CDR1 SGHTA and CDR2 FQGTGA. The CDR3 region has the DNA TGTGCCAGCAGCCGGGACTACACGCAGTATTTT. It encodes CASSRDYTQYF.

The V gene is TRBV2, the J gene TRBJ2-1; the match to TRBD2 covers 8 bases. J lost 3 bases, V lost 5 bases, and 9 bases had no gene match. The CDR3 length is 16 residues. Germline V gene lookup returns CDR1 SNHLY and CDR2 FYNNEI. In DNA, the CDR3 is TGTGCCAGCAGTTCCCCGACTAGCGCGAACTACAATGAGCAGTTCTTC. Translated: CASSSPTSANYNEQFF.

With regard to this clone: Other DNA sequences within the sample encode an identical CDR3. The V and J genes are TRBV5-1 and TRBJ2-5; D uncertain. The V gene lost 5 bases and the J gene lost 2 bases, with 4 bases spanning the gap. The CDR3 extends over 11 amino acids. The V gene's germline CDR1 is SGHRS and CDR2 YFSETQ. The CDR3, as DNA: TGCGCCAGCAGTTCACAAGAGACCCAGTACTTC. As protein: CASSSQETQYF. Full variable domain (rest looked up from reference TRBV5-1 and TRBJ2-5): KAGVTQTPRYLIKTRGQQVTLSCSPISGHRSVSWYQQTPGQGLQFLFEYFSETQRNKGNFPGRFSGRQFSNSRSEMNVSTLELGDSALYLCASSSQETQYFGPGTRLLVL.

The CDR3 region has the DNA TGCGCCAGCAGCCAAGTGGGAGGGAGGGCTTCTGGCTACACCTTC. Residues: CASSQVGGRASGYTF. The genes are TRBV4-3 and TRBJ1-2; D uncertain. The CDR3 extends over 15 amino acids. Trimming removed 1 base from V and 7 bases from J, with 16 bases in between. CDR1 LGHNA and CDR2 YSLEER come from the germline V gene.

The CDR3 DNA follows: TGTGCCAGCAGCCGAGGACATCGGAACACCGGGGAGCTGTTTTTT. Amino acid sequence: CASSRGHRNTGELFF. The rearrangement joins TRBV7-2 to TRBJ2-2; D may be TRBD1 (5 bases). The CDR3 is made up of 15 amino acids. Germline CDR1 and CDR2: SGHTA and FQGNSA. V was pared by 5 bases and J by 1 base, with 11 bases between.

The chain combines TRBV2 with TRBJ2-5, with 9 nucleotides matching TRBD2. The CDR3 consists of 13 residues. Germline CDR1 SNHLY, CDR2 FYNNEI. The junction had 4 bases not matched to a gene; V was cut back by 7 bases and J by 4 bases. CDR3 region: CASTREGLETQYF. As DNA, the CDR3 is TGTGCCAGCACGCGGGAGGGCCTAGAGACCCAGTACTTC.

The CDR3 region is CASSPNGQGTSNYGYTF. CDR3 sequence (DNA): TGTGCCAGCTCACCAAACGGACAGGGTACTTCGAACTATGGCTACACCTTC. The chain employs TRBV18 and TRBJ1-2, with 8 positions matching TRBD1. The J segment lost 2 bases and the V segment lost 2 bases, leaving 10 bases of the junction unmatched. The V gene's germline CDR1 is KGHSH and CDR2 LQKENI. The CDR3 extends over 17 amino acids.

This chain joins TRBV27 and TRBJ2-5; D unclear. Trimming pared 0 bases from V and 0 bases from J, leaving 8 bases between. Per germline, CDR1 MNHEY and CDR2 SMNVEV (reference sequence). CDR3 length: 15 residues. As DNA, the CDR3 is TGTGCCAGCAGTTTATCGCCTCAGTACCAAGAGACCCAGTACTTC. It translates to CASSLSPQYQETQYF.

This clone was seen a single time. This sequence joins TRBV19 and TRBJ1-2, with a possible D match to TRBD1 (5 bases). This CDR3 has 13 amino acids. CDR1 is LNHDA, CDR2 SQIVND, per germline (reference sequence). V was pared by 4 bases and J by 6 bases, with 12 bases between. The CDR3 nucleotides read TGTGCCAGTAGTAACGGGGGAGGGGATGGCTACACCTTC. Protein product: CASSNGGGDGYTF. Supplemented by reference TRBV19 and TRBJ1-2, the full variable domain reads DGGITQSPKYLFRKEGQNVTLSCEQNLNHDAMYWYRQDPGQGLRLIYYSQIVNDFQKGDIAEGYSVSREKKESFPLTVTSAQKNPTAFYLCASSNGGGDGYTFGSGTRLTVV.

To note about this clone: One end of the junction does not line up with germline, which may come from a read error. The rearrangement joins TRBV28 to TRBJ2-7, with D perhaps matching TRBD2 (6 bases). Looked up from germline, CDR1 is MDHEN and CDR2 is SYDVKM. The CDR3 consists of 9 residues. CDR3 in amino acids: CARGGKGNF. CDR3 DNA sequence: TGTGCCAGAGGAGGGAAAGGGAACTTC.

This clone appeared once. The gene calls are TRBV6-5 and TRBJ1-2; TRBD1 aligns across 11 bases. The germline V gene encodes CDR1 MNHEY and CDR2 SVGAGI. With 6 bases clipped from V and 7 bases from J, the junction kept 4 bases outside the gene matches. The CDR3 has 13 residues. The CDR3 DNA reads as TGTGCCAGCAGACCGGACAGGGGGCTTGGCTACACCTTC. It is translated as CASRPDRGLGYTF.

This clone was counted a single time. J is TRBJ2-5 and V is TRBV9; D unresolved. Germline loops: CDR1 SGDLS, CDR2 YYNGEE. The CDR3 sequence is 13 residues long. The ends were cut back, 2 bases at V and 3 bases at J, with 8 bases in the middle. The CDR3 bases are TGTGCCAGCAGCGTTTCCGGTGAAGAGACCCAGTACTTC. Translated, it gives CASSVSGEETQYF.

In its sample, this clone was seen a few times. This rearrangement joins TRBV7-6 to TRBJ1-4; 11 bases are a match to TRBD1. V dropped 4 bases and J dropped 8; count of bases not matched to a gene: 15. Germline loops: CDR1 SGHVS, CDR2 FNYEAQ. The CDR3 length is 18 residues. CDR3 sequence reads: CASSSRYGTGGSGEKLFF. In nucleotides, the CDR3 is TGTGCCAGCAGCTCTAGATACGGGACAGGGGGTTCCGGGGAAAAACTGTTTTTT.

J is TRBJ2-7 and V is TRBV21-1; TRBD2 was called by the table and not checked on the DNA. TRBV21-1 is given as a pseudogene. This CDR3 comprises 20 residues. The CDR3 spells CASSKRGAGIGGRSAYEQYF. Here the CDR3 DNA reads TGTGCCAGCAGCAAAAGGGGAGCAGGGATCGGGGGGAGATCCGCCTACGAGCAGTACTTC.

The chain carries TRBV10-1 and TRBJ1-1; D is perhaps TRBD1 (6 bases). V lost 5 bases and J lost 1, with 8 bases in between. CDR1 and CDR2 from the germline V gene are WNHNN and SYGVQD (reference sequence). CDR3 length: 13 residues. The CDR3, as DNA: TGCGCCAGCAGTACGACAGGGAACACTGAAGCTTTCTTT. This codes for CASSTTGNTEAFF.

This clone was found once. The chain is built from TRBV7-8 and TRBJ2-7; tentative D call: TRBD2 (6 bases). Trimming removed 1 base from V and 1 base from J, with 14 bases in between. Germline values: CDR1 SGHVS, CDR2 FQNEAQ. The CDR3 sequence is 16 residues long. This CDR3 is CASSLVGGTGSYEQYF. In DNA, the CDR3 is TGTGCCAGCAGCTTAGTCGGCGGGACGGGGTCCTACGAGCAGTACTTC.

This clone was counted between two and nine times. The chain employs TRBV21-1 and TRBJ1-5; the D call of TRBD1 is as the table states it, not checked on the DNA. TRBV21-1 is classified as a pseudogene. The CDR3 extends over 15 amino acids. The CDR3 DNA is TGTGCCAGCTGCGGGACAGAGCTCTACAATCAGCCCCAGCATTTT. Its translation: CASCGTELYNQPQHF.

The chain uses TRBV11-2 and TRBJ1-2; weak D call: TRBD1 (6 bases). The CDR3 contains 15 residues. V was pared by 0 bases and J by 1 base, with 9 bases between. Germline V gene sequence: CDR1 SGHAT, CDR2 FQNNGV. This CDR3 reads CASSLERRGNYGYTF. CDR3 DNA sequence: TGTGCCAGCAGCTTAGAACGCAGGGGTAACTATGGCTACACCTTC.

The genes are TRBV7-9 and TRBJ2-3, with D uncertain. Germline CDR1 and CDR2: SEHNR and FQNEAQ (reference sequence). The ends were cut back, 3 bases at V and 0 bases at J, with 7 bases in the middle. The CDR3 is made up of 14 amino acids. As DNA, the CDR3 is TGTGCCAGCAGCTTTGGCTCTAGCACAGATACGCAGTATTTT. Translated, it gives CASSFGSSTDTQYF.

The J gene is TRBJ2-1, the V gene TRBV15; 7 bases fit TRBD1. J lost 2 bases, V lost 2 bases, and 6 bases had no gene match. CDR1 is LNHNV, CDR2 YYDKDF, per germline (reference sequence). The CDR3 consists of 16 residues. This chain's CDR3 is CATSRQGGYPYNEQFF. The CDR3 region has the DNA TGTGCCACCAGCAGACAAGGGGGCTACCCCTACAATGAGCAGTTCTTC.

This chain uses TRBV29-1 with TRBJ2-5, with D perhaps TRBD2 (6 bases). The CDR3 is 13 amino acids. V lost 6 bases to trimming and J lost 1 base, with 12 bases between them. The germline V gene encodes CDR1 SQVTM and CDR2 ANQGSEA. The CDR3 DNA follows: TGCAGCGTGTTGCGGCGGGGCCAAGAGACCCAGTACTTC. It encodes CSVLRRGQETQYF.

CDR3 DNA: TGTGCCAGCAGCTATAGTGGCGAGCAGTACTTC. It yields the protein CASSYSGEQYF. J is TRBJ2-7 and V is TRBV5-4; D uncertain. With 3 bases removed from V and 6 bases from J, the gap between germline ends came to 7 bases. Germline V CDR1 and CDR2: SGHNT, YYREEE (reference sequence). CDR3 length: 11 amino acids.

This clone has only one observation. The V call is TRBV4-3, the J call TRBJ2-7, with TRBD1 as a possible D gene (7 bases). The V gene's germline CDR1 is LGHNA and CDR2 YSLEER. The CDR3 contains 15 residues. V dropped 0 bases and J dropped 4 bases, with 13 bases sitting between them. CDR3 in DNA: TGCGCCAGCAGCCAAGATCGCCCAGGGGGGTACGAGCAGTACTTC. Amino acids: CASSQDRPGGYEQYF.

The CDR3 region is CASSSQDRGHEQYF. The CDR3 DNA is TGTGCCAGCAGTTCCCAGGACAGGGGGCACGAGCAGTACTTC. This chain uses TRBV27 with TRBJ2-7; TRBD1 aligns across 11 bases. This CDR3 is 14 amino acids long. Germline CDR1 is MNHEY and CDR2 is SMNVEV (reference sequence). The ends lost 4 bases at V and 5 bases at J; junction bases unmatched: 4.

V usage is TRBV28 and J usage is TRBJ1-2; the match to TRBD1 covers 7 bases. CDR3 length: 13 amino acids. The V segment lost 4 bases and the J segment 8 bases; nucleotides outside the gene matches: 7. In germline, CDR1 is MDHEN, CDR2 SYDVKM. DNA for the CDR3: TGTGCCAGCAGTTGGCAGGGGGTAGGGGGCTACACCTTC. Amino acids: CASSWQGVGGYTF.

The gene calls are TRBV5-8 and TRBJ2-5; TRBD1 might be the D (6 bases). This CDR3 comprises 15 residues. The germline V gene has CDR1 SGHTS and CDR2 YDEGEE. Trimming removed 3 bases at V and 2 bases at J, with 14 bases between. Here the CDR3 reads CASSYPGTLQETQYF. In DNA, the CDR3 is TGTGCCAGCAGCTACCCCGGGACATTGCAAGAGACCCAGTACTTC.

The chain recombines TRBV28 with TRBJ2-7; no definite D call. Trimming cost V 5 bases and J 2 bases, with 13 bases left between them. The length of the CDR3 is 14 residues. Germline lookup yields CDR1 MDHEN and CDR2 SYDVKM. The CDR3 here is CASSPLRAPYEQYF. CDR3 bases: TGTGCCAGCAGTCCTCTTCGCGCGCCCTACGAGCAGTACTTC.

The chain combines TRBV15 with TRBJ1-5; tentative D call: TRBD1 (5 bases). Germline loops: CDR1 LNHNV, CDR2 YYDKDF (reference sequence). The CDR3 is 15 residues long. V shed 5 bases and J shed 4 bases, with 15 bases lying between them. The CDR3 nucleotides read TGTGCCACCAGCGGGGGGGAGGTAGGGAATCAGCCCCAGCATTTT. Protein sequence: CATSGGEVGNQPQHF.